This T cell receptor beta chain was sequenced during a study of shared clonotypes between healthy human individuals. Across the whole study: Used for every donor were three CD4 naive, three CD4 memory, two CD8 naive and one CD8 memory plate.

Authors' methods: In the immunoSEQ data, sequences were junction-only and lacked quality scores, so filtering differed. Here immunoSEQ multiplex PCR was the method, and the copy in TCRdb shows in-frame clones only, minus some. V, J and clone size were drawn from that table, and D and trimming were deduced from the DNA. The repertoire holds roughly 640,000 clones, with roughly 97% as singletons. A remark on this clone: Its target is unknown.

Whole-study results and caveats: Only a few donors were included, so the genetic and exposure-history diversity represented was limited.

CDR1 is MGHDK and CDR2 is SYGVNS in the germline V gene. The CDR3 is 14 amino acids. With 3 bases clipped from V and 3 bases from J, the junction kept 4 bases outside the gene matches. Recent acute infections and vaccinations were absent in the healthy HIV-negative adult donors. This sequence joins TRBV25-1 and TRBJ2-5; the match to TRBD1 covers 7 bases. This sequence originates from a woman aged 25 to 39 in good health. The sequencing sample was made of naive CD4+ T cells sorted from blood. The subset is: CD45RA+ positively selected. This chain's CDR3 is CASSDPGTEETQYF. The DNA of the CDR3 is TGTGCCAGCAGTGACCCCGGGACAGAAGAGACCCAGTACTTC.